The clone carrying this TCR beta chain was found many times. The data stem from a study of early T cells in non-severe SARS-CoV-2 infection. Each CDR3 protein gets one entry after TCRdb re-called the 5' RACE reads with MiXCR. The table has about 56,000 distinct CDR3 sequences, under 12% seen once. With 6 bases removed from V and 6 bases from J, the gap between germline ends came to 8 bases. Germline values: CDR1 MNHEY, CDR2 SVGEGT. The CDR3 length is 12 residues. The specimen sequenced was whole blood. J is TRBJ2-2 and V is TRBV6-2 or TRBV6-3, with D possibly being TRBD1 (5 bases). This TCR derives from an adult who was a healthcare worker with PCR-confirmed SARS-CoV-2 infection or an uninfected control (not recorded which). This CDR3 reads CASSQGSGELFF. CDR3 DNA: TGTGCCAGCAGCCAGGGATCCGGGGAGCTGTTTTTT.